The source of this TCR beta chain is a study of T cell changes during pregnancy in multiple sclerosis (dated by TCRdb to between 2019 and 2020). The study in broad terms: In women with multiple sclerosis, the researchers looked at how the T cell repertoire shifted as pregnancy progressed.

Receptors were amplified or captured by the immunoSEQ multiplex PCR assay. The source is immuneACCESS, and TCRdb retained only in-frame sequences with V and J called. Part of the clones is not carried over; for the studies checked, unresolved V genes explain less than half of this, and the remainder is unexplained. The sample records about 80,000 clones, 92% of which are singletons. The ten largest account for around 1.4% of the sample. The V and J ends are trimmed by 1 base and 6 bases, leaving 11 bases between them. Based on the germline V gene, the CDR1 and CDR2 sequences are SGHRS and YFSETQ. Counted from cysteine to phenylalanine, this CDR3 has 14 amino acids. Only CDR3 DNA is held: 42 bases, read in frame from base 1. As concerns this clone: The specificity of this receptor is unknown. Base quality data are lacking; no much larger clone is found one base away.

This sequence originates from a female donor with multiple sclerosis, enrolled in a pregnancy study. The sequences come from peripheral blood, collected before pregnancy. The chain links TRBV5-1 with TRBJ2-1; D gene: possibly TRBD2, on 6 matching bases. The DNA sequence is as follows: TGCGCCAGCAGCTTGTTACTAGCCAGCAATGAGCAGTTCTTC. It translates to CASSLLLASNEQFF.